Shown below are 13 T cell receptor beta chains from a single sample sequenced in a study of T cells expressing NK-cell markers. From its re-call of the 5' RACE reads, TCRdb lists each CDR3 protein once, without DNA. The sample yields roughly 150,000 distinct CDR3 sequences, of which the top ten take up around 20%. Sequencing was performed on blood T cells: a sorted CD56 or NKG2C T cell subset, CD4+ or CD8+ T cells, or bulk PBMC T cells (not recorded which). The receptor set was obtained from a man between 18 and 69 years old in good health.

The V gene is TRBV5-6, the J gene TRBJ2-1; no DNA is available, so the TRBD1 call from TCRdb remains unchecked. Per the germline V gene, CDR1 is SGHDT and CDR2 is YYEEEE. This CDR3 comprises 16 residues. CDR3: CASSLRFGGLVNEQFF.

The J gene is TRBJ1-5, the V gene TRBV7-9. This CDR3 is 17 amino acids long. From germline, CDR1 is SEHNR and CDR2 FQNEAQ (reference sequence). The CDR3 protein is CASSSSQGEYSNQPQHF. Full variable domain (remainder filled in from reference TRBV7-9 and TRBJ1-5): DTGVSQNPRHKITKRGQNVTFRCDPISEHNRLYWYRQTLGQGPEFLTYFQNEAQLEKSRLLSDRFSAERPKGSFSTLEIQRTEQGDSAMYLCASSSSQGEYSNQPQHFGDGTRLSIL.

V is TRBV15 and J is TRBJ2-3; TCRdb's D call of TRBD2 is untestable without DNA. Germline-derived CDR1 and CDR2 are LNHNV and YYDKDF (reference sequence). CDR3 size: 17 residues. CDR3 region: CATSRDRDLVGTDTQYF.

The rearrangement links TRBV20-1 to TRBJ2-4. Germline V CDR1 and CDR2: DFQATT, SNEGSKA (reference sequence). This CDR3 has 16 residues. The CDR3 protein is CSARETEAWAKNIQYF.

The CDR3 loop is CASSPRRVGEYNEQFF. The rearrangement uses TRBV19 and TRBJ2-1; with no DNA, the TCRdb D assignment of TRBD2 cannot be verified. CDR3 length: 16 amino acids. The germline CDR1 and CDR2 sequences are LNHDA and SQIVND (reference sequence).

The CDR3 reads CSASFGVPQYF. The chain joins TRBV20-1 to TRBJ2-5. The germline V gene encodes CDR1 DFQATT and CDR2 SNEGSKA (reference sequence). CDR3 length: 11 amino acids.

The V and J genes are TRBV20-1 and TRBJ1-2; TCRdb returns TRBD1, unconfirmable since there is no DNA. Germline V gene lookup returns CDR1 DFQATT and CDR2 SNEGSKA (reference sequence). This CDR3 region has 15 residues. Here the CDR3 reads CSARDLDRGRDGYTF.

This chain links TRBV12-3 or TRBV12-4 with TRBJ2-1; TCRdb designates TRBD1, a call that cannot be tested without DNA. The CDR3 spans 13 residues. This CDR3 reads CASIPRGGNEQFF.

The CDR3 spells CASSLLAATDTQYF. This sequence joins TRBV13 and TRBJ2-3; TCRdb's D gene call, TRBD2, goes unchecked for lack of DNA. The CDR3 covers 14 residues. The germline CDR1 and CDR2 sequences are PRHDT and FYEKMQ (reference sequence).

The chain combines TRBV7-7 with TRBJ2-5; the D call from TCRdb, TRBD1, cannot be confirmed without DNA. This CDR3 contains 16 residues. CDR1 and CDR2 (germline): SSHAT, FNYEAQ (reference sequence). Here the CDR3 reads CASSLAYRQKKKTQYF. Full variable domain (outside the CDR3, taken from reference TRBV7-7 and TRBJ2-5): GAGVSQSPRYKVTKRGQDVTLRCDPISSHATLYWYQQALGQGPEFLTYFNYEAQPDKSGLPSDRFSAERPEGSISTLTIQRTEQRDSAMYRCASSLAYRQKKKTQYFGPGTRLLVL.

This chain joins TRBV6-2 or TRBV6-3 and TRBJ2-5; as DNA is missing, the TRBD1 call by TCRdb cannot be tested. CDR1 and CDR2 (germline): MNHEY, SVGEGT. This CDR3 has 16 residues. The CDR3 spells CASSKPGDLWQETQYF.

V and J are TRBV2 and TRBJ2-3. Germline V gives CDR1 SNHLY, CDR2 FYNNEI. The CDR3 runs to 14 residues. The CDR3 sequence is CASKGGRSTDTQYF.

V and J are TRBV19 and TRBJ2-5. CDR3 length: 15 residues. From germline, CDR1 is LNHDA and CDR2 SQIVND (reference sequence). The CDR3: CASSSRHGQQETQYF.